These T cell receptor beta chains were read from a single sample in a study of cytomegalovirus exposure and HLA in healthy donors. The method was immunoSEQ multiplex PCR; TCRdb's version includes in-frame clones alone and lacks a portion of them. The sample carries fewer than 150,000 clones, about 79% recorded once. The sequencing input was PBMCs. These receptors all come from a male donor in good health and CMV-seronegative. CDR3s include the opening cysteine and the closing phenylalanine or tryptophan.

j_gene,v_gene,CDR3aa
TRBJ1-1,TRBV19,CASSMGQGLNTEAFF
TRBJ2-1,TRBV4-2,CASSRSRDLAKYEQFF
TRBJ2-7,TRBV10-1,CASSKNGYEQYF
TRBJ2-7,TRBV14,CASSQMRLGSYEQYF
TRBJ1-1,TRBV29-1,CSVKARQIMNTEAFF
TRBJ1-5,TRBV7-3,CASSLTADQPQHF
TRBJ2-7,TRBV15,CATSRVVGTGSTYEQYF
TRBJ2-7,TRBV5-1,CASSLPGQNYEQYF
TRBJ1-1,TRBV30,CAWMRDSGTEAFF
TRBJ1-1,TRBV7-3,CASSLNRGDREAFF
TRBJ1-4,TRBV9,CASSVAGGPNEKLFF
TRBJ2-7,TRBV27,CASSLQGGLSYEQYF
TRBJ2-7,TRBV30,CAWSGSQKQYF
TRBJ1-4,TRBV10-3,CAISGGDSGEKLFF
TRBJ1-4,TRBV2,CASTRDRRNEKLFF
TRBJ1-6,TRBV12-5,CASGTGQGQGSPLHF
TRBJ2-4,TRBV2,CASVRDKNIQYF
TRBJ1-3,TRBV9,CASSPRTLSSGNTIYF
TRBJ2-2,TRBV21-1,CASSKDRINTGELFF
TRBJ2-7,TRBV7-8,CASSFGPSSSYEQYF
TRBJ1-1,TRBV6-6,CASSAQDRGNTEAFF
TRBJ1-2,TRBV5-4,CASSPGHSNYGYTF
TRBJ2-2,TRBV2,CASHGSQRRTGELFF
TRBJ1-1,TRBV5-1,CASSSTVTGLTTAPRVTEAFF
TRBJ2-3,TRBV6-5,CASGQGYSDTQYF
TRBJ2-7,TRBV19,CASSIDADKARSGQYF
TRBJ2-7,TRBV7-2,CASSFAGQYYEQYF